What follows describes a single T cell receptor beta chain. Its target antigen remains unknown. Base qualities are missing; no much larger clone stands one base away. The sample originates from a study of T cell repertoires in Merkel cell carcinoma (dated 2019 in TCRdb). Background on the whole study: Patients with prior intralesional immunotherapy or systemic immune checkpoint blockade before the biopsy were excluded. MCPyV-specific clonotypes were first defined by tetramer sorting, cloning and paired TCR sequencing of expanded tumor-infiltrating lymphocytes. A diagnosis of MCPyV-positive Merkel cell carcinoma and successful in vitro expansion of tumor-infiltrating lymphocytes were required for inclusion.

Study subjects had biopsy-confirmed Merkel cell carcinoma that was MCPyV-positive, and every subject had positive serum antibodies to T-antigen. More than five adjacent 10-micron frozen tumor sections were used for genomic DNA extraction without cell sorting or culture. About 5 x 5 x 5 mm of tumor biopsy tissue was frozen in optimal cutting temperature compound. In the frozen biopsy, scout sections stained with hematoxylin and eosin confirmed abundant Merkel cell carcinoma and infiltrating cells. The immunoSEQ assay was used both to sequence TRB CDR3 from tumor genomic DNA and to process the resulting data. The table was pulled from immuneACCESS by TCRdb, which kept in-frame rearrangements only. Such tables lose some clones; where checked, under half of the loss comes from unresolved V genes, and the rest has no known cause. The sample table contains 15,000 or so clones; only one count was recorded for 76% of them. The ten largest clonotypes hold roughly 18% of the sample.

Counted from cysteine to phenylalanine, this CDR3 has 13 amino acids. The read is trimmed to its CDR3 DNA, 39 bases read in frame from base 1. From the germline V gene, CDR1 is MNHNS and CDR2 is SASEGT. A distance of 8 bases separates the germline ends of V and J, which lose 2 bases and 4 bases respectively. What the work shows at the level of the full study, not this receptor alone: No normal tissue biopsies were studied.

Input material: tumor tissue. The chain is made from TRBV6-1 and TRBJ1-2, and possibly TRBD1, on 5 matching bases. The clonotype was recovered from an adult with Merkel cell carcinoma. In nucleotide form, the sequence is TGTGCCAGCAGTGAATCAGGGCCCTATGGCTACACCTTC. This sequence encodes CASSESGPYGYTF.